These 27 T cell receptor beta chains were sequenced from one sample in a study of blood T cell repertoires in COVID-19. Only in-frame clones appear in the TCRdb table, and some are missing; sequencing was by immunoSEQ multiplex PCR. Of about 160,000 clones in the sample, more than 85% were seen once. The sample was peripheral blood. Receptor source: a woman between 55 and 75 years old with COVID-19, enrolled during active disease.

The chain uses TRBV7-9 and TRBJ1-6; TRBD1 matches 7 bases. The germline gives CDR1 SEHNR, CDR2 FQNEAQ (reference sequence). CDR3 length equals 16 residues. Trimming cost V 5 bases and J 10 bases; bases outside gene matches: 14. CDR3 amino acids: CASSISEQGSRSPLHF. CDR3 nucleotide sequence: TGTGCCAGCAGCATATCCGAACAGGGGAGTCGGTCACCCCTCCACTTT.

A single count supports this clone. The V call is TRBV4-1, the J call TRBJ1-2; no reliable D call. Per germline, CDR1 MGHRA and CDR2 YSYEKL. The V gene lost 0 bases and the J gene lost 7 bases, with 15 bases spanning the gap. The CDR3 spans 15 residues. Here the CDR3 reads CASSQEPGMMRGYTF. The CDR3 DNA is TGCGCCAGCAGCCAAGAACCGGGGATGATGCGTGGCTACACCTTC.

This rearrangement joins TRBV25-1 to TRBJ1-1; D is ambiguous. Germline V gives CDR1 MGHDK, CDR2 SYGVNS. CDR3 length: 15 residues. The ends were cut back, 2 bases at V and 10 bases at J, with 20 bases in the middle. The CDR3 loop is CASSEVQTAGRGAFF. The CDR3 DNA reads as TGTGCCAGCAGTGAAGTCCAGACGGCTGGAAGAGGAGCTTTCTTT. The full variable domain, rest sourced from reference TRBV25-1 and TRBJ1-1, is EADIYQTPRYLVIGTGKKITLECSQTMGHDKMYWYQQDPGMELHLIHYSYGVNSTEKGDLSSESTVSRIRTEHFPLTLESARPSHTSQYLCASSEVQTAGRGAFFGQGTRLTVV.

This chain joins TRBV9 and TRBJ2-3; 10 bases line up with TRBD2. The CDR3 is 16 amino acids. The junction had 5 bases not matched to a gene; V was cut back by 0 bases and J by 4 bases. Germline V gene sequence: CDR1 SGDLS, CDR2 YYNGEE. The CDR3 reads CASSVDSGGASDTQYF. As DNA, the CDR3 is TGTGCCAGCAGCGTAGACAGCGGGGGGGCCTCAGATACGCAGTATTTT.

V usage is TRBV29-1 and J usage is TRBJ2-7; D not certain. The CDR3 length is 13 residues. Trimming cost V 3 bases and J 2 bases, with 11 bases left between them. Germline V gene sequence: CDR1 SQVTM, CDR2 ANQGSEA. CDR3 residues: CSVDMGSPYEQYF. In DNA, the CDR3 is TGCAGCGTTGATATGGGCAGTCCCTACGAGCAGTACTTC.

The chain uses TRBV7-2 and TRBJ1-1, with D uncertain. The germline CDR1 and CDR2 sequences are SGHTA and FQGNSA. This CDR3 comprises 13 residues. V was clipped by 3 bases and J by 1 base, with 6 bases between them. The CDR3 loop reads CASSFSRNTEAFF. Written as DNA, the CDR3 is TGTGCCAGCAGCTTCTCGAGGAACACTGAAGCTTTCTTT.

The V gene is TRBV6-5, the J gene TRBJ2-7; 7 bases are a match to TRBD1. V dropped 5 bases and J dropped 3; count of bases not matched to a gene: 10. The CDR3 spans 15 residues. Germline-derived CDR1 and CDR2 are MNHEY and SVGAGI. CDR3 nucleotide sequence: TGTGCCAGCAGTAAACAACCCGGGACAGACTACGAGCAGTACTTC. It specifies CASSKQPGTDYEQYF.

This clone came up once. This chain uses TRBV5-1 with TRBJ1-1; 11 nucleotides agree with TRBD1. The CDR3 loop spans 16 amino acids. Germline values: CDR1 SGHRS, CDR2 YFSETQ. The V and J ends lost 1 base and 3 bases, in that order; junction bases with no gene match: 5. CDR3 bases: TGCGCCAGCAGCTTGAACGGACAGGGGGCGTACACTGAAGCTTTCTTT. Residues: CASSLNGQGAYTEAFF.

The V call is TRBV2, the J call TRBJ2-7; the D is unclear. V was cut by 3 bases and J by 7 bases, with 13 bases left in between. The CDR3 covers 13 residues. Germline loops: CDR1 SNHLY, CDR2 FYNNEI. This CDR3 reads CASSEIQQSEQYF. As DNA, the CDR3 is TGTGCCAGCAGTGAGATACAGCAGTCTGAGCAGTACTTC.

The gene calls are TRBV5-1 and TRBJ1-2; 7 bases are shared with TRBD1. This CDR3 is 15 amino acids long. The germline V gene encodes CDR1 SGHRS and CDR2 YFSETQ. V trimming: 2 bases; J trimming: 5 bases; junction bases outside the gene matches: 9. The CDR3 loop is CASSFQGQVDYGYTF. The CDR3 DNA is TGCGCCAGCAGCTTTCAAGGACAGGTAGATTATGGCTACACCTTC.

With respect to this clone: Other DNA sequences in the same sample also yield this CDR3. This chain's CDR3 is CASSTQETQYF. In nucleotides, the CDR3 is TGTGCCAGCAGTACACAAGAGACCCAGTACTTC. This chain connects TRBV6-5 to TRBJ2-5; D uncertain. V dropped 5 bases and J dropped 2 bases, with 3 bases sitting between them. Germline-derived CDR1 and CDR2 are MNHEY and SVGAGI. This CDR3 region has 11 residues.

CDR3 protein: CASSLAGMNTEAFF. The CDR3, as DNA: TGTGCCAGCAGCTTGGCAGGAATGAACACTGAAGCTTTCTTT. V is TRBV5-5 and J is TRBJ1-1; D remains unclear. The CDR3 has 14 residues. The V and J ends lost 0 bases and 0 bases respectively, with 6 bases between them. CDR1 SGHKS and CDR2 YYEKEE come from the germline V gene (reference sequence).

The CDR3 loop reads CASSFGLASGELFF. CDR3 DNA: TGTGCCAGCAGTTTCGGACTAGCCTCCGGGGAGCTGTTTTTT. V is TRBV6-5 and J is TRBJ2-2, with 8 bases identical to TRBD2. The junction had 4 bases not matched to a gene; V was cut back by 4 bases and J by 6 bases. Per the germline V gene, CDR1 is MNHEY and CDR2 is SVGAGI. The CDR3 is 14 residues long.

The CDR3 nucleotides read TGTGCCAGCAGTACTGCCCGGGAAGGGGGCTATGGCTACACCTTC. It yields the protein CASSTAREGGYGYTF. The chain has TRBV6-5 and TRBJ1-2, with D maybe TRBD1 (6 bases). Germline values: CDR1 MNHEY, CDR2 SVGAGI. Deletions cut 5 bases from V and 4 bases from J, with 17 bases between. The CDR3 runs 15 residues.

This chain links TRBV19 with TRBJ2-5, with 14 bases aligning to TRBD2. The trim removed 5 bases at V and 8 bases at J, leaving 10 bases unmatched. CDR1 is LNHDA and CDR2 is SQIVND in the germline V gene (reference sequence). The CDR3 contains 16 residues. The CDR3 here is CASSPRLAGGVYTQYF. Written as DNA, the CDR3 is TGTGCCAGTAGTCCCAGACTAGCGGGGGGGGTCTATACCCAGTACTTC.

As DNA, the CDR3 is TGCGCCAGCAGCCAGGAGGGTAGCAGGGGCTACACCTTC. Translation: CASSQEGSRGYTF. The chain has TRBV4-1 and TRBJ1-2, with no clear D. The CDR3 is 13 residues long. CDR1 and CDR2 from the germline V gene are MGHRA and YSYEKL. Trimming shortened V by 3 bases and J by 8 bases, and 13 bases separated the two germline ends.

J is TRBJ2-1 and V is TRBV3-1 (or the pseudogene TRBV3-2), with TRBD2 matching 7 bases. Germline assignment: CDR1 LGHDT and CDR2 YNNKEL (reference sequence). V was pared by 10 bases and J by 6 bases, with 9 bases of the junction left unmatched. This CDR3 has 13 residues. CDR3 nucleotide sequence: TGTGCCATCGGGGGGTCGGTCGGCAATGAGCAGTTCTTC. Protein sequence: CAIGGSVGNEQFF.

V gene TRBV10-3 combines with J gene TRBJ1-2; D remains ambiguous. The CDR3 is made up of 13 amino acids. Germline CDR1 and CDR2: ENHRY and SYGVKD. Trimming stripped 3 bases from V and 2 bases from J, with 7 bases between. CDR3 DNA sequence: TGTGCCATCAGTGACAGAATAAACTATGGCTACACCTTC. This codes for CAISDRINYGYTF.

The genes are TRBV25-1 and TRBJ2-5; D is perhaps TRBD1 (6 bases). Trimming shortened V by 5 bases and J by 7 bases, and 20 bases separated the two germline ends. This CDR3 spans 15 amino acids. CDR1 is MGHDK and CDR2 is SYGVNS in the germline V gene. As DNA, the CDR3 is TGTGCCAGCAGTACGAGGACAGAACGACCGGGGACCCAGTACTTC. Its translation: CASSTRTERPGTQYF.

The V call is TRBV9, the J call TRBJ2-5; 7 nucleotides match TRBD1. Germline V CDR1 and CDR2: SGDLS, YYNGEE. This CDR3 contains 14 residues. Trimming at V came to 1 base and at J to 3 bases, leaving 3 bases not matched to a gene. CDR3 DNA: TGTGCCAGCAGCGTACAAGGGGGCGAAGAGACCCAGTACTTC. Protein product: CASSVQGGEETQYF.

V gene TRBV7-3 combines with J gene TRBJ2-2; 8 bases line up with TRBD1. The CDR3 has 15 amino acids. CDR1 is SGHTA and CDR2 is FQGTGA in the germline V gene. The junction had 4 bases not matched to a gene; V was cut back by 4 bases and J by 3 bases. The CDR3 here is CASSSQGGDTGELFF. Here the CDR3 DNA reads TGTGCCAGCAGCTCACAGGGGGGAGACACCGGGGAGCTGTTTTTT.

This clone is a singleton in its sample. The CDR3 DNA sequence: TGTGCCAGCAGTCAGACTAGCGGGGGCACTATTAGCACAGATACGCAGTATTTT. Its protein product is CASSQTSGGTISTDTQYF. The chain uses TRBV28 and TRBJ2-3; 12 nucleotides agree with TRBD2. CDR3 length: 18 amino acids. Germline V gene data show CDR1 as MDHEN and CDR2 as SYDVKM. V gave up 5 bases and J gave up 0 bases; unmatched junction bases: 9.

This rearrangement joins TRBV2 to TRBJ1-3, with unresolved D. The CDR3 runs 17 residues. Germline V CDR1 and CDR2: SNHLY, FYNNEI. V lost 0 bases and J 2 bases, leaving 14 bases between the germline ends. The CDR3, as DNA: TGTGCCAGCAGTGAAGCCTGGGCCCTGAGCACTGGAAACACCATATATTTT. Translating it yields CASSEAWALSTGNTIYF.

V usage is TRBV6-5 and J usage is TRBJ1-1; tentatively, D is TRBD1 (5 bases). The CDR3 loop spans 16 amino acids. Trimming took 0 bases from V and 6 from J, leaving 17 bases between them. CDR1 is MNHEY and CDR2 is SVGAGI in the germline V gene. The CDR3 region has the DNA TGTGCCAGCAGTTACTCTGCTGGGGCCGGGTTGGCTGAAGCTTTCTTT. Translated, it gives CASSYSAGAGLAEAFF.

V usage is TRBV6-6 and J usage is TRBJ1-1; no clear D gene. CDR3 length: 15 amino acids. Germline CDR1 and CDR2: MNHNY and SVGAGI (reference sequence). The germline V and J ends were trimmed by 11 bases and 0 bases, with 19 bases remaining between them. CDR3: CAANPLSRMNTEAFF. The CDR3 bases are TGTGCCGCTAACCCCTTGTCTAGGATGAACACTGAAGCTTTCTTT.

This sequence joins TRBV7-2 and TRBJ1-1; D gene ambiguous. Trimming took off 0 bases at V and 5 bases at J, with 7 bases between the two ends. The germline V gene has CDR1 SGHTA and CDR2 FQGNSA. This CDR3 region has 13 residues. CDR3 nucleotides: TGTGCCAGCAGCTTAGCCACAACGACTGAAGCTTTCTTT. Its translation: CASSLATTTEAFF. Variable domain in full (rest from reference TRBV7-2 and TRBJ1-1): GAGVSQSPSNKVTEKGKDVELRCDPISGHTALYWYRQSLGQGLEFLIYFQGNSAPDKSGLPSDRFSAERTGGSVSTLTIQRTQQEDSAVYLCASSLATTTEAFFGQGTRLTVV.

The V and J genes are TRBV5-1 and TRBJ1-1; 11 bases map to TRBD1. Trimming at V came to 3 bases and at J to 3 bases, leaving 1 base not matched to a gene. Germline assignment: CDR1 SGHRS and CDR2 YFSETQ. This CDR3 is built from 14 residues. The CDR3 DNA follows: TGCGCCAGCAGCTCGGGACAGGGGGACACTGAAGCTTTCTTT. It encodes CASSSGQGDTEAFF.